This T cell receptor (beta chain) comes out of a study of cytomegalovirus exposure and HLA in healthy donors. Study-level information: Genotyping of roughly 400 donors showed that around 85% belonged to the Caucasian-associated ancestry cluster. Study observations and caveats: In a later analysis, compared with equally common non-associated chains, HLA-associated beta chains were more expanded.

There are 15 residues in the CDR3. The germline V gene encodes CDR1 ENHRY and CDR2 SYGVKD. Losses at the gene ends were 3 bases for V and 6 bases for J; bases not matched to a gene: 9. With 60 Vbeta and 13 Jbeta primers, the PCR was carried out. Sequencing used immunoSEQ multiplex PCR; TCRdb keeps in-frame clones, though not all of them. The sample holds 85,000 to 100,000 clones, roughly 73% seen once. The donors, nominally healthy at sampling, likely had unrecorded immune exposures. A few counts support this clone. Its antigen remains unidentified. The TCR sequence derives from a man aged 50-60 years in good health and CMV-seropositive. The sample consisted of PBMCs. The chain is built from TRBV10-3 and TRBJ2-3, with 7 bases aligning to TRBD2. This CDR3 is CAISDKAQGGDTQYF. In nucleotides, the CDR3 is TGTGCCATCAGTGATAAGGCCCAGGGAGGGGATACGCAGTATTTT.